This TCR beta chain is drawn from a study of T cell responses to AZD1222 COVID-19 vaccine. Overall study findings and caveats: The reported proportion of spike-specific TCRs targeting unmutated variant regions was nearly half. An increase in Spike-specific TCR breadth and depth was observed after two AZD1222 doses.

As concerns this clone: Its antigen is not identified.

Per the germline V gene, CDR1 is SGHRS and CDR2 is YFSETQ. CDR3 length: 15 residues. Trimming pared 4 bases from V and 3 bases from J, leaving 16 bases between. Second-dose intervals of approximately 4 or approximately 12 weeks were pooled. TCRdb's copy holds only in-frame clones and misses some; the assay was immunoSEQ multiplex PCR. This sample carries tens of thousands of clones, approximately 80% of them seen once, and the ten largest clones take roughly 4.5%. This sequence originates from an adult who received the AZD1222 COVID-19 vaccine. The specimen was peripheral blood, collected 28 days after the second AZD1222 dose. J is TRBJ1-2 and V is TRBV5-1, with D hard to call. The CDR3 region is CASSPAGNSDYGYTF. In nucleotides, the CDR3 is TGCGCCAGCAGCCCAGCCGGGAATAGTGACTATGGCTACACCTTC.